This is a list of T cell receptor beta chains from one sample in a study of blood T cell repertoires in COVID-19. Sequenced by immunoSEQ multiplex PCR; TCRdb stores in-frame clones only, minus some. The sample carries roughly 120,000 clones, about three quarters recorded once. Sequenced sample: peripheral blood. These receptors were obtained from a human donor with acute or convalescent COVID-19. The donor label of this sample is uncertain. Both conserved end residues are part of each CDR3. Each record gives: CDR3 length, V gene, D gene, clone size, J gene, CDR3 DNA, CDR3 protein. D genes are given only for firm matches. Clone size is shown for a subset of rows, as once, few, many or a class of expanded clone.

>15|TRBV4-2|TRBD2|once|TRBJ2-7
TGTGCCAGCAGCCAAGTGGCGGGGGATGTCGGCGAGCAGTACTTC
CASSQVAGDVGEQYF
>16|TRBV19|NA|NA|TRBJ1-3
TGTGCCAGTAGTATATTCCGGGACGGCGGGAGAAACACCATATATTTT
CASSIFRDGGRNTIYF
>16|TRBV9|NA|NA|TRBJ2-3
TGTGCCAGCAGCCCCTGGGGCGGGGTCGGCACAGATACGCAGTATTTT
CASSPWGGVGTDTQYF
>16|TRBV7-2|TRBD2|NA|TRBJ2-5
TGTGCCAGCAGCTTAGGTTGGGGGGGGTTCCAAGAGACCCAGTACTTC
CASSLGWGGFQETQYF
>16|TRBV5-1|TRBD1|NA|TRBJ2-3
TGCGCCAGCAGCTTGGTTACAGGACAGGGCAAAGATACGCAGTATTTT
CASSLVTGQGKDTQYF
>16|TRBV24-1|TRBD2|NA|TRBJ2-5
TGTGCCACCAGTGATGTCGGCGGGGGGGCCAGGGAGACCCAGTACTTC
CATSDVGGGARETQYF
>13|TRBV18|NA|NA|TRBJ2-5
TGTGCCAGCTCACTCGACATACGGGAGACCCAGTACTTC
CASSLDIRETQYF
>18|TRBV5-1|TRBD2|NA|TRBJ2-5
TGCGCCAGCAGCTTGTATGGGACTAGCGGGGGGGGCCAAGAGACCCAGTACTTC
CASSLYGTSGGGQETQYF
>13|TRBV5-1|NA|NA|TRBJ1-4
TGCGCCAGCAGCCCGGACAGAAATGAAAAACTGTTTTTT
CASSPDRNEKLFF
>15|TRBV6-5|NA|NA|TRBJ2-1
TGTGCCAGCAGTCGGAGGGGGGGGTCCTACAATGAGCAGTTCTTC
CASSRRGGSYNEQFF
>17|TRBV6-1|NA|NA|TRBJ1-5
TGTGCCAGCAGTGACGGACACCCTCAGCTTAGCAATCAGCCCCAGCATTTT
CASSDGHPQLSNQPQHF
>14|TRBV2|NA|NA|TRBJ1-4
TGTGCCAGCAGTACGCATCCGACGGAGACCGAACTGTTTTTT
CASSTHPTETELFF
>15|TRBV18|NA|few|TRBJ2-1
TGTGCCAGCTCACCAGGCGGGGCCTTATACAATGAGCAGTTCTTC
CASSPGGALYNEQFF
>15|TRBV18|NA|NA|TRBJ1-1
TGTGCCAGCTCACCAAGTCAAGGACTTGAAACTGAAGCTTTCTTT
CASSPSQGLETEAFF
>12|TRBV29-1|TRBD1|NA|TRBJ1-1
TGCAGCGGAAAATTACAGGGGGCTGAAGCTTTCTTT
CSGKLQGAEAFF
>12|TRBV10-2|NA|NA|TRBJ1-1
TGCGCCAGCAGTGAAAGAGGGCGCACAGCTTTCTTT
CASSERGRTAFF
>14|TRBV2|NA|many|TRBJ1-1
TGTGCCAGCAGCGAAGACATCCCGAACACTGAAGCTTTCTTT
CASSEDIPNTEAFF
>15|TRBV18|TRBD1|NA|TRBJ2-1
TGTGCCAGCTCACCAGGGACAGGGCCCTACAATGAGCAGTTCTTC
CASSPGTGPYNEQFF
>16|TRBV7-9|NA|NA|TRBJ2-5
TGTGCCAGCAGCTACGGGGGACAGAACCCAGGGGAGACCCAGTACTTC
CASSYGGQNPGETQYF
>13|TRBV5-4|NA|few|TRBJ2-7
TGTGCCAGCAGCTTGGCGCAGGGCTACGAGCAGTACTTC
CASSLAQGYEQYF
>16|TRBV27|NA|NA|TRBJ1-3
TGTGCCAGCAGTTCAATCGCGGAGGGCTCTGGAAACACCATATATTTT
CASSSIAEGSGNTIYF
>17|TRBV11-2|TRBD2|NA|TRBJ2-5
TGTGCCAGCAGCTTAGATCTCGGGGGACTAGCGCAAGAGACCCAGTACTTC
CASSLDLGGLAQETQYF
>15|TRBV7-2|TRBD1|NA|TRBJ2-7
TGTGCCAGCAGCTCGGCCGGGACAGGATCCACGCGGTGGTACTTC
CASSSAGTGSTRWYF
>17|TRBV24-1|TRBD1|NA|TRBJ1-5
TGTGCCACCAGTGAAACCGGGACAGGGCTCCAAAATCAGCCCCAGCATTTT
CATSETGTGLQNQPQHF
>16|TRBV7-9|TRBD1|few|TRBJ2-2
TGTGCCAGCAGCTTAGAAAGGACAGGTTCCACCGGGGAGCTGTTTTTT
CASSLERTGSTGELFF
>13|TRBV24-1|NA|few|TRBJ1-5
TGTGCCACCAGCAAACAGGGAACCACCTCCCAGCATTTT
CATSKQGTTSQHF
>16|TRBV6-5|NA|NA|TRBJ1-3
TGTGCCAGCAGTTACGGGAAAGGGGGTCGTGGAAACACCATATATTTT
CASSYGKGGRGNTIYF
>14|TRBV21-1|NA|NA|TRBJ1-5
TGTGCCAGTCATCCGGCAGGTCCGGATCAGCCCCAGCATTTT
CASHPAGPDQPQHF
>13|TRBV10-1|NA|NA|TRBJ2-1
TGCGCCAGCCGATGCGCGGAGTCCCATGAGCAGTTCTTC
CASRCAESHEQFF
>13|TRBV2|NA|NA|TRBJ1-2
TGTGCCAGCAGTCTCACAGGGCTCTCCGGCTACACCTTC
CASSLTGLSGYTF
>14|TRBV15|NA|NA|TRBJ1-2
TGTGCCACCAGCAGAGATAGGGGAAGCTATGGCTACACCTTC
CATSRDRGSYGYTF
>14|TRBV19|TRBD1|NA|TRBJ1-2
TGTGCCAGTATCCCAGGACAGGATAACTATGGCTACACCTTC
CASIPGQDNYGYTF
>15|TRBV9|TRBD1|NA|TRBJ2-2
TGTGCCAGCAGCGCCCCGGGACAGGGCACCGGGGAGCTGTTTTTT
CASSAPGQGTGELFF
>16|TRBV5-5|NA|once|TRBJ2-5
TGTGCCAGCAGCACCGAACCGGGAGCGAGGGGAGAGACCCAGTACTTC
CASSTEPGARGETQYF
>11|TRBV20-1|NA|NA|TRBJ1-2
TGCAGTGCTACAGGGTTTGAAGGCTACACCTTC
CSATGFEGYTF
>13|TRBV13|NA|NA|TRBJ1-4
TGTGCCAGCAGCCGACAGCCCCGGCGAAATCTGTTTTTT
CASSRQPRRNLFF
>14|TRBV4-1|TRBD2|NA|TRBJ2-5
TGCGCCAGCAGCCAAAGCGGGGGGGCAGAGACCCAGTACTTC
CASSQSGGAETQYF
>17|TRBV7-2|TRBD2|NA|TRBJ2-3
TGTGCCAGCAGCTTAGCCGGGACTAGCGGACCCACAGATACGCAGTATTTT
CASSLAGTSGPTDTQYF
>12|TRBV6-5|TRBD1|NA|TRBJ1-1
TGTGCCAGCAACACCGGGACAGGGACGGTCCGGTTT
CASNTGTGTVRF
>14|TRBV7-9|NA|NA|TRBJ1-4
TGTGCCAGCAGCCTTGGGTCGTACAGTGAAAAACTGTTTTTT
CASSLGSYSEKLFF
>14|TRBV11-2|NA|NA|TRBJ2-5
TGTGCCAGCAGCTTCTGGACAGCGGAGGAGACCCAGTACTTC
CASSFWTAEETQYF
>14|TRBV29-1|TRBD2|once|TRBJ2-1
TGCAGCGTTGGTACTAGCGGGGGGGTGAATGAGCAGTTCTTC
CSVGTSGGVNEQFF
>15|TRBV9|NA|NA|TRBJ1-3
TGTGCCAGCAGCGTAGATACAGGGCCGGGAAACACCATATATTTT
CASSVDTGPGNTIYF
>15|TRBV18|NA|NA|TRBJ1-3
TGTGCCAGCTCACCGCAAGCAAACTCTGGAAACACCATATATTTT
CASSPQANSGNTIYF
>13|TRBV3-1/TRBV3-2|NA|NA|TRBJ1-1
TGTGCCAGCAGCCGGGGAGGGAACACTGAAGCTTTCTTT
CASSRGGNTEAFF
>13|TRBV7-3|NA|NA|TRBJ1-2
TGTGCCAGCAGCTTGGACAACAACTATGGCTACACCTTC
CASSLDNNYGYTF
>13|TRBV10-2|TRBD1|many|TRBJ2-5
TGCGCCAGCAGCGGGGACAGGGAAGAGACCCAGTACTTC
CASSGDREETQYF